These 21 T cell receptor beta chains were all obtained from the same sample, sequenced in a study of regulatory T cells in long-lasting Graves disease. The authors built TCR beta libraries using iRepertoire HTBI primers and Arm-PCR of CDR3 regions. TCRdb re-analysed the multiplex PCR reads in MiXCR, keeping a single row per CDR3 protein. This sample has 400,000 to 500,000 distinct CDR3 sequences; 21% occur once, and the top ten carry 14%. Time point reported: persistent/refractory GD, antithyroid drugs over 5 years with positive TRAb. RNA extracted from PBMCs served as the sequencing template. Sequenced here: peripheral blood mononuclear cells (PBMCs), sampled when the disease was refractory, from a patient treated with antithyroid drugs. The source of these receptors is a female donor with Graves disease.

CDR3 in DNA: TGCAGTGCTAGGCGCAGCGGGAATCAGCCCCAGCATTTT. As protein: CSARRSGNQPQHF. V is TRBV20-1 and J is TRBJ1-5, with D hard to call. CDR3 length: 13 residues. The germline V gene has CDR1 DFQATT and CDR2 SNEGSKA (reference sequence). V was cut by 3 bases and J by 4 bases, with 10 bases left in between.

In its sample, this clonotype was seen many times. The chain employs TRBV20-1 and TRBJ2-7; 14 bases are a match to TRBD2. The germline gives CDR1 DFQATT, CDR2 SNEGSKA (reference sequence). V lost 6 bases, J lost 3 bases, and 4 bases stayed unmatched. There are 14 residues in the CDR3. As DNA, the CDR3 is TGCAGTGCGGGGACTAGCGGGAGTCTCTACGAGCAGTACTTC. It codes for CSAGTSGSLYEQYF.

A note on this clonotype: One end of the junction varies from germline; a read error may be responsible. This chain connects TRBV11-2 to TRBJ2-7, with 9 nucleotides matching TRBD2. Germline lookup yields CDR1 SGHAT and CDR2 FQNNGV. The CDR3 is made up of 17 amino acids. CDR3 in amino acids: CTSSLAWREGSSYEQYF. The CDR3 DNA follows: TGTACCAGCAGCTTAGCATGGCGGGAGGGGAGTTCCTACGAGCAGTACTTC.

This clonotype was seen a handful of times. This chain joins TRBV3-1 and TRBJ2-7, with a weak D call TRBD1 (5 bases). Trimming pared 0 bases from V and 4 bases from J, leaving 13 bases between. Germline values: CDR1 LGHDT, CDR2 YNNKEL (reference sequence). This CDR3 contains 15 residues. The CDR3 loop reads CASSQEPGSGYEQYF. CDR3 in DNA: TGTGCCAGCAGCCAAGAGCCAGGGTCGGGTTACGAGCAGTACTTC.

This clonotype showed up many times. This chain links TRBV12-3 or TRBV12-4 with TRBJ2-5; possibly TRBD1 or TRBD2 for D (5 bases each). The V end was cut by 3 bases, the J end by 5 bases, with 10 bases between. CDR3 length: 13 amino acids. CDR3 protein: CASSLVGRETQYF. The CDR3 DNA reads TGTGCCAGCAGTTTGGTGGGACGCGAGACCCAGTACTTC.

Ten or more counts support this clonotype. This chain connects TRBV28 to TRBJ1-2; D gene unclear. The germline V and J ends were trimmed by 5 bases and 4 bases, with 17 bases remaining between them. Per germline, CDR1 MDHEN and CDR2 SYDVKM. This CDR3 spans 15 amino acids. As DNA, the CDR3 is TGTGCCAGCAGTCCCACCAATCCGAGTGGCTATGGCTACACCTTC. The encoded protein is CASSPTNPSGYGYTF.

The rearrangement links TRBV18 to TRBJ2-5; 10 bases line up with TRBD1. J lost 6 bases, V lost 4 bases, and 5 bases had no gene match. CDR1 and CDR2 from the germline V gene are KGHSH and LQKENI. CDR3 size: 14 residues. CDR3 in amino acids: CASSQGQGVQTQYF. The CDR3 coding sequence is TGTGCCAGCTCACAAGGACAGGGGGTCCAGACCCAGTACTTC.

This clonotype was recorded many times. The chain recombines TRBV2 with TRBJ1-1; D not resolved. Between the trimmed V and J ends, which lost 3 bases and 0 bases, there was a span of 5 bases. CDR3 length equals 13 residues. Germline CDR1 SNHLY, CDR2 FYNNEI. The CDR3 here is CASSDFLNTEAFF. CDR3 nucleotide sequence: TGTGCCAGCAGTGATTTTCTGAACACTGAAGCTTTCTTT.

This clonotype was observed at least ten times. The genes are TRBV6-4 and TRBJ2-2; unclear D gene. The V and J ends lost 0 bases and 5 bases respectively, with 13 bases between them. CDR1 is MRHNA and CDR2 is SNTAGT in the germline V gene. This CDR3 has 16 amino acids. Written as DNA, the CDR3 is TGTGCCAGCAGTGACTCGACGGTAATGGGGACCGGGGAGCTGTTTTTT. This gives the protein CASSDSTVMGTGELFF.

This clonotype showed up many times. This chain links TRBV2 with TRBJ2-7, with 7 bases aligning to TRBD2. V lost 2 bases to trimming and J lost 0 bases; unmatched junction nucleotides: 4. The CDR3 has 15 residues. The germline CDR1 and CDR2 sequences are SNHLY and FYNNEI. CDR3: CASSELAGDSYEQYF. The CDR3 DNA follows: TGTGCCAGCAGTGAACTGGCGGGAGACTCCTACGAGCAGTACTTC. Variable domain in full (rest from reference TRBV2 and TRBJ2-7): EPEVTQTPSHQVTQMGQEVILRCVPISNHLYFYWYRQILGQKVEFLVSFYNNEISEKSEIFDDQFSVERPDGSNFTLKIRSTKLEDSAMYFCASSELAGDSYEQYFGPGTRLTVT.

V and J are TRBV12-3 or TRBV12-4 and TRBJ2-3, with unresolved D. The CDR3 runs to 15 residues. Trimming removed 10 bases at V and 0 bases at J, with 17 bases between. The CDR3 loop is CATAYSPPSTDTQYF. The CDR3 DNA reads TGTGCCACTGCCTATTCCCCACCTAGCACAGATACGCAGTATTTT.

Ten or more counts support this clonotype. This chain links TRBV11-2 with TRBJ2-7; no clear D. The CDR3 contains 16 residues. Germline CDR1 reads SGHAT; CDR2 reads FQNNGV. V lost 3 bases to trimming and J lost 2 bases, with 17 bases between them. The CDR3 DNA is TGTGCCAGCAGCTTCTCAGGACCGATGGTACCCTACGAGCAGTACTTC. It codes for CASSFSGPMVPYEQYF.

This clonotype showed up many times. The genes are TRBV28 and TRBJ2-7, with D possibly being TRBD2 (5 bases). The germline V gene encodes CDR1 MDHEN and CDR2 SYDVKM. The CDR3 consists of 14 residues. Trimming cost V 2 bases and J 4 bases, with 12 bases left between them. This chain's CDR3 is CASSLGTRRYEQYF. The CDR3, as DNA: TGTGCCAGCAGTTTAGGAACACGGAGGTACGAGCAGTACTTC.

This clonotype has only a few counts. The V and J genes are TRBV9 and TRBJ1-1; a weak D match, TRBD1 (6 bases). Germline V gene sequence: CDR1 SGDLS, CDR2 YYNGEE. The CDR3 is 14 amino acids. V shed 4 bases and J shed 4 bases, with 14 bases lying between them. CDR3 in amino acids: CASSLDRWSTEAFF. The CDR3, as DNA: TGTGCCAGCAGCCTCGACAGGTGGAGCACTGAAGCTTTCTTT.

This clonotype was counted many times. The CDR3 protein is CASSQDVRDTQPQHF. The CDR3 region has the DNA TGTGCCAGCAGCCAAGATGTCAGGGATACTCAGCCCCAGCATTTT. The J gene is TRBJ1-5, the V gene TRBV3-1; maybe TRBD1 (5 bases). V lost 0 bases, J lost 6 bases, and 12 bases lay in between. Germline V gives CDR1 LGHDT, CDR2 YNNKEL (reference sequence). The CDR3 runs 15 residues.

This clonotype was observed a few times. J is TRBJ2-7 and V is TRBV20-1; maybe TRBD2 (6 bases). The CDR3 is made up of 13 amino acids. Germline V gene lookup returns CDR1 DFQATT and CDR2 SNEGSKA (reference sequence). Trimming took off 3 bases at V and 0 bases at J, with 9 bases between the two ends. The CDR3 loop is CSARPGGSYEQYF. CDR3 DNA sequence: TGCAGTGCTAGGCCCGGGGGCTCCTACGAGCAGTACTTC.

This clonotype was seen repeatedly, ten times or more. The J gene is TRBJ2-2, the V gene TRBV27; D is possibly TRBD1 (5 bases). The CDR3 has 12 residues. Trimming took off 8 bases at V and 7 bases at J, with 11 bases between the two ends. Germline V gene data show CDR1 as MNHEY and CDR2 as SMNVEV (reference sequence). The CDR3 region has the DNA TGTGCCAGCCAAGGGGTGAGCGGGGAGCTGTTTTTT. Protein: CASQGVSGELFF.

This clonotype appeared a few times. V and J are TRBV6-1 and TRBJ1-4, with D maybe TRBD1 (5 bases). Trimming left V 7 bases short and J 8 bases short, with 26 bases between. CDR3 length: 17 amino acids. Germline CDR1 is MNHNS and CDR2 is SASEGT. Written as DNA, the CDR3 is TGTGCCAGCAAGAAATGGTCCGGGGGGGGGATCAAGGAAAAACTGTTTTTT. It is translated as CASKKWSGGGIKEKLFF.

V gene TRBV19 combines with J gene TRBJ2-7; 7 positions match TRBD1. Germline trimming cut 5 bases from V and 2 bases from J; bases unmatched to any gene: 9. From germline, CDR1 is LNHDA and CDR2 SQIVND (reference sequence). This CDR3 is 15 amino acids long. DNA of the CDR3: TGTGCCAGTAGTCTATCTTCAACAGGGGCCTACGAGCAGTACTTC. Translating it yields CASSLSSTGAYEQYF. Using reference TRBV19 and TRBJ2-7 for the parts outside the CDR3, the full variable domain is DGGITQSPKYLFRKEGQNVTLSCEQNLNHDAMYWYRQDPGQGLRLIYYSQIVNDFQKGDIAEGYSVSREKKESFPLTVTSAQKNPTAFYLCASSLSSTGAYEQYFGPGTRLTVT.

This chain links TRBV20-1 with TRBJ2-6; D is ambiguous. Trimming stripped 2 bases from V and 2 bases from J, with 1 base between. The CDR3 length is 12 residues. Per the germline V gene, CDR1 is DFQATT and CDR2 is SNEGSKA (reference sequence). This chain's CDR3 is CSARTGANVLTF. CDR3 nucleotides: TGCAGTGCTAGAACTGGGGCCAACGTCCTGACTTTC.

The chain employs TRBV3-1 and TRBJ2-3; tentative D call: TRBD2 (6 bases). The CDR3 loop spans 16 amino acids. CDR1 and CDR2 (germline): LGHDT, YNNKEL (reference sequence). The V and J ends lost 1 base and 2 bases respectively, with 13 bases between them. CDR3 loop: CASSQAGGTYTDTQYF. The CDR3, as DNA: TGTGCCAGCAGCCAAGCCGGCGGGACCTACACAGATACGCAGTATTTT.